Sequencing of this T cell receptor (beta chain) was carried out in a study of cytomegalovirus exposure and HLA in healthy donors (dated by TCRdb to about 2017). Looking at the study overall: In an earlier analysis of about 560 of the donors, 276 Gb of sequence data and 100 million or so unique TCR beta sequences from 150 million to 200 million T cells were reported. A later analysis re-examined previously published TCR beta repertoires from around 670 donors and added high-resolution HLA genotyping to investigate patterns of TCR occurrence. The study aimed to test whether cataloging public T cell receptors could reveal signatures of past pathogen exposure. Besides the first cohort of roughly 700 subjects, a separate validation cohort made up of 90 to 150 different subjects was used. Every discovery cohort repertoire had been produced on one sequencing platform. Alongside the repertoire data, information on donor age, sex, ethnicity and CMV serostatus was compiled. Typing coverage varied by locus: 629-630 donors for A, B, C, DRB1 and DQB1; more than 500 for DQA1; around 570 for DPA1; roughly 450 for DPB1. A later genetic analysis took genome-wide SNP genotypes for 398 of the 666 donors and used that subset as a discovery cohort. The genetic ancestry cluster associated with self-reported Caucasian donors included over 80% of the roughly 360 genotyped donors. Roughly five DR-DQ haplotypes were handled as single units for association and clustering because linkage in the cohort was strong. The T cell repertoires of 666 subjects were profiled by immunosequencing and related to cytomegalovirus serostatus. To predict cytomegalovirus infection status, the study combined high-throughput TCR immunosequencing, statistical association of individual TCRs with disease status, and machine learning. In an earlier analysis of roughly 600 of the donors, high-throughput TCR beta sequencing was used to judge whether each TCR beta V gene segment behaved as functional or pseudogenic. Among some 400 genotyped donors of the cohort, an average of approximately 220,000 unique TCR beta nucleotide sequences was sequenced per donor, of which about 19% were non-productive. An early release that covered about 600 HLA-typed donors contained about 290 gigabases of sequencing data and tens of millions of unique TCR sequences. Class I and class II HLA loci were covered by the typing at four-digit resolution. Rather than using new phenotypic data, the later analysis identified candidate immune exposures from TCR beta sequences and from how often those sequences occurred across donors. The research as a whole found: Assigning TCR associations to individual alleles was difficult when HLA alleles, especially DR and DQ, strongly co-occurred. Because counts were too low, about 18 rarely observed V segments, including chromosome 9 orphons, were excluded from the earlier analysis of several hundred of the donors. In a later analysis, 16,951 TCR beta sequences were associated with specific HLA alleles at a false discovery rate of 0.05. A further reported finding was that TCR beta sequences accurately predicted the HLA-A and HLA-B alleles for most subjects in the first cohort. A later analysis found that TCR association rates varied across HLA loci, with DRB1 alleles showing the most associated TCRs and HLA-C alleles the fewest. Compared with the 666-donor mean, donors in an Asian-associated ancestry cluster had fewer N-insertions in productive TCRs, according to a later genetic analysis. Only TCR beta chains were sequenced in this cohort, and the absence of alpha or paired-chain data limited detectable features. Broadly in line with IMGT annotations, most TCR beta V segments showed up in productive rearrangements about 87% or about 30% of the time in an earlier analysis of 450 to 600 of the donors. In a later analysis, HLA-associated TCR beta chains were found to be more clonally expanded and to have lower generation probabilities than equally common non-associated chains. The 87-base-pair reads could not distinguish some IMGT-functional V segments, including TRBV6-2 and TRBV6-3, so those segments were excluded. Linkage disequilibrium might explain the correlated functional status among segregating V segments, but an unknown experimental factor could not be excluded. The study gave a list of under 200 TCR beta chains associated with cytomegalovirus. A few of the identified cytomegalovirus-associated TCR beta chains were confirmed in vitro to be specific for cytomegalovirus antigens. According to the authors, the approach could potentially be generalized to other disease states and immunological phenotypes. Because HLA typing was missing for some donors at each locus, association tests included only the typed subset. In a later analysis, most CMV-associated TCR beta chains were found to appear HLA-restricted, with HLA associations seemingly driven largely by CMV exposure. An association between a missense DCLRE1C variant and V-gene and J-gene trimming of TCR beta chains was found in a later genetic analysis and replicated in an independent cohort. A cluster of highly shared sequence variants was judged likely to be a technical artifact of the sequencing pipeline. Roughly uniform sequencing depth across donors was assumed in presence/absence analyses, although this assumption may not hold. Most TCR sequences were observed very rarely across donors, whereas some public TCRs were present in many individuals. The only immune exposure information available for the cohort was CMV serostatus. The classifier was reported to diagnose cytomegalovirus status with high specificity and sensitivity in both the original and validation cohorts. In a later analysis, several top co-occurrence clusters were reported to appear linked to parvovirus B19, influenza, CMV and Epstein-Barr virus.

In total, more than 500 healthy bone marrow donors made up the cohort. All cohort members were sampled while nominally healthy, although unrecorded immune exposures were likely present. The donor was CMV seronegative and belonged to the group of around 350 seronegative cohort members. A peripheral blood sample was collected from each donor, and TCR beta sequencing was performed on peripheral blood mononuclear cells. Genomic DNA was extracted from the blood cell samples with the Qiagen DNeasy Blood Extraction Kit. The library relied on the immunoSEQ multiplex PCR assay. For the multiplex PCR, a mixture combining 60 forward primers for TCR Vbeta segments and 13 reverse primers for TCR Jbeta segments was used. The CDR3 region of rearranged TCR beta genes was amplified from genomic DNA with a multiplex PCR assay. The amplified TCR beta libraries were sequenced on the Illumina HiSeq System as 87-base-pair reads. The study's processing was this. A later analysis tallied roughly 80 million unique TCR beta chains across the approximately 670 repertoires, and 10 million to 11 million of those chains were shared by two or more donors. Raw reads were error-corrected and collapsed into unique sequences by a nearest-neighbor algorithm in which closely related sequences were merged to remove PCR and sequencing errors. CDR3 sequences were aligned to IMGT reference sequences to assign V, D and J gene segments. For a sequence to be retained, at least a six-nucleotide match to both a V gene segment and a J gene segment was required. Rearrangements were called productive when the CDR3 lacked stop codons and stayed in frame with V and J; all others were non-productive. CDR3 was defined by IMGT convention, running from the second conserved V-encoded cysteine to the conserved J-encoded phenylalanine. In an earlier analysis of approximately 590 of the donors, sequences lacking an unambiguous match to a single V gene segment were excluded. An earlier analysis of a few hundred of the donors classified V segments as functional when productive rearrangements were above 56.7% and as segregating when the standard deviation between donors was above 5%. A statistical classification framework was developed to diagnose cytomegalovirus status using the catalog of TCR beta chain sequences. V and J gene assignment, in a later analysis, came from comparing TCR nucleotide sequences with IMGT/GENE-DB human TR gene sequences. In a later analysis, CDR3 sequences and most-parsimonious VDJ recombination scenarios were assigned using the TCRdist pipeline. In a later analysis, every TCR beta chain was defined by the combination of its CDR3 amino acid sequence and its V-gene family, and reads without a unique V-gene family were dropped. To address suspected cross-contamination and a sequencing artifact, a later analysis removed 450 to 700 highly shared, low-generation-probability nucleotide sequences. In a later analysis, a clonal expansion index for each public chain was calculated from normalized within-repertoire ranks of inferred template counts. In a later analysis, generation probabilities were computed using a VDJ recombination model fitted to out-of-frame rearrangements, and the results were checked against IGoR. In a later analysis, hypergeometric tests were used to score TCR-TCR, TCR-HLA and TCR-CMV co-occurrence, with a repertoire-size bias correction applied to TCR pairs. A later analysis estimated false discovery rates by permuting HLA or CMV assignments 20 times. A later analysis grouped co-occurring TCRs with DBSCAN, adding TCRdist sequence similarity when clustering within HLA-allele-positive subsets. Co-occurrence clustering excluded repertoires with fewer than 30,000 or more than 120,000 public chains, plus five with anomalous nucleotide sharing. TCRdb's version of the immuneACCESS table is confined to in-frame rearrangements and falls short of the full clone set. An unresolved V gene accounts for under half of the shortfall where checked; the remainder is of unknown origin. V and J calls and clone size are as listed in that table; D and trimming were resolved from the DNA. The sample has about 210,000 clones on record, around 78% of them singletons. Under 0.6% of the sample goes to the ten largest clones.

Of note for this clone: No cognate antigen has been identified for it. No much larger clone exists at a distance of one base, and base qualities are not known.

Spanning cysteine to phenylalanine, the CDR3 consists of 13 amino acids. Of the read, only the CDR3 DNA is kept; its 39 bases are in frame from base 1. V and J lose 3 bases and 6 bases, and a span of 6 bases separates them. The CDR1 and CDR2 encoded by the germline V gene are ENHRY and SYGVKD. This sequence uses TRBV10-3 and TRBJ1-6, with the D segment identity uncertain. Sequencing was done on a sample of PBMCs. The receptor comes from a boy aged 5-17 years in good health and CMV-seronegative. The CDR3 region reads CAISDNGNSPLHF. The nucleotides read TGTGCCATCAGTGATAACGGTAATTCACCCCTCCACTTT.